One sample yielded the 2 T cell receptor beta chains listed below, sequenced in a study of identical twins. TCRdb re-called the 5' RACE reads with MiXCR, one entry per CDR3 protein. The data show 1.5 million to 2 million distinct CDR3 sequences, about 30% seen once. The source material was cord blood. These TCRs come from a newborn girl in good health.

The chain employs TRBV12-3 or TRBV12-4 and TRBJ1-1; no clear D. V dropped 3 bases and J dropped 3 bases, with 11 bases sitting between them. This CDR3 is built from 14 residues. The CDR3 reads CASSLALRHTEAFF. CDR3 bases: TGTGCCAGCAGTTTGGCCCTCCGACACACTGAAGCTTTCTTT.

The chain is built from TRBV24-1 and TRBJ1-3; D is possibly TRBD1 (6 bases). The V gene's germline CDR1 is KGHDR and CDR2 SFDVKD. Trimming removed 4 bases at V and 5 bases at J, with 20 bases between. CDR3 length: 17 residues. CDR3 nucleotide sequence: TGTGCCACCAGTGACTCCGGACAACTAGGGGGGCGAAACACCATATATTTT. This translates into CATSDSGQLGGRNTIYF.